A single sample gave rise to the 30 T cell receptor beta chains below, sequenced in a study of regulatory T cells in long-lasting Graves disease. Both iRepertoire HTBI primers and Arm-PCR of CDR3 regions were used to build the TCR beta libraries. MiXCR, applied by TCRdb to the multiplex PCR reads, yields one record per CDR3 protein. The sample lists roughly 400,000 distinct CDR3 sequences, over 20% occurring once. Time point here: persistent/refractory GD, antithyroid drugs over 5 years with positive TRAb. Scientists built the TCR library using RNA that was extracted from PBMCs. The material sequenced was peripheral blood mononuclear cells (PBMCs), taken when the disease was refractory, from a patient treated with antithyroid drugs. The receptors come from a female donor with Graves disease.

This clonotype has just a few counts. V and J are TRBV3-1 and TRBJ2-5, with D possibly being TRBD2 (5 bases). The V end was cut by 2 bases, the J end by 2 bases, with 15 bases between. This CDR3 comprises 16 residues. From germline, CDR1 is LGHDT and CDR2 YNNKEL (reference sequence). The chain's CDR3 is CASSQPTGRGQETQYF. DNA of the CDR3: TGTGCCAGCAGCCAACCAACGGGCCGAGGGCAAGAGACCCAGTACTTC.

This clonotype was counted ten times or more. The V call is TRBV2, the J call TRBJ2-7, with D uncertain. The CDR3 length is 8 residues. Germline CDR1 and CDR2: SNHLY and FYNNEI. Deletions cut 10 bases from V and 5 bases from J, with 3 bases between. The CDR3 coding sequence is TGTGCCACTAACGAGCAGTACTTC. Translating gives CATNEQYF.

Many counts were recorded for this clonotype. The gene calls are TRBV2 and TRBJ1-1, with D hard to call. CDR1 and CDR2 from the germline V gene are SNHLY and FYNNEI. Trimming cost V 6 bases and J 1 base, with 9 bases left between them. This CDR3 has 13 amino acids. In DNA form, the CDR3 reads TGTGCCAGCAGGTCACCAGAGAACACTGAAGCTTTCTTT. Translating it yields CASRSPENTEAFF.

In the case of this clonotype: A read error may explain this, as a much larger clone is one base away. The chain employs TRBV12-3 or TRBV12-4 and TRBJ2-7, with TRBD2 matching 7 bases. This CDR3 spans 15 amino acids. J gave up 2 bases and V 5 bases, and 9 bases lay outside the gene matches. DNA for the CDR3: TGTGCCAGCAGTCCCGGAGGCGGGAGAGCCTACGAGCAGTACTTC. The encoded protein is CASSPGGGRAYEQYF.

The chain links TRBV4-1 to TRBJ2-1, with D possibly being TRBD1 (8 bases). The CDR3 has 15 amino acids. The germline gives CDR1 MGHRA, CDR2 YSYEKL. V was cut by 4 bases and J by 5 bases, with 15 bases left in between. This chain's CDR3 is CASSPWTGRDNEQFF. DNA of the CDR3: TGCGCCAGCAGCCCTTGGACAGGGAGGGACAATGAGCAGTTCTTC.

The chain links TRBV5-4 to TRBJ1-1; D is uncertain. The CDR3 has 15 amino acids. V was trimmed by 0 bases and J by 0 bases, leaving 9 bases between them. Germline assignment: CDR1 SGHNT and CDR2 YYREEE (reference sequence). The CDR3 here is CASSLDADMNTEAFF. The CDR3 DNA is TGTGCCAGCAGCTTGGATGCAGATATGAACACTGAAGCTTTCTTT.

This clonotype was recorded only once. Mismatch with germline at one junction end may stem from a read error. The chain employs TRBV4-1 and TRBJ2-5; D not resolved. The germline V gene has CDR1 MGHRA and CDR2 YSYEKL. This CDR3 is built from 16 residues. This chain's CDR3 is CASSHGSSKNQEAQYF. CDR3 nucleotides: TGCGCCAGCAGCCATGGCAGTTCGAAAAACCAAGAGGCCCAGTACTTC.

There are a few counts of this clonotype. The rearrangement joins TRBV4-1 to TRBJ1-5, with D possibly being TRBD1 (6 bases). V was pared by 0 bases and J by 5 bases, with 11 bases between. Germline V gives CDR1 MGHRA, CDR2 YSYEKL. The CDR3 sequence is 15 residues long. DNA of the CDR3: TGCGCCAGCAGCCAAGACCCAAGGGGGTATCAGCCCCAGCATTTT. It yields the protein CASSQDPRGYQPQHF.

This sequence joins TRBV4-2 and TRBJ1-1; unclear D gene. This CDR3 has 15 residues. CDR1 and CDR2 from the germline V gene are LGHNA and YNFKEQ. V lost 4 bases and J 0 bases, leaving 12 bases between the germline ends. The CDR3 sequence: CASSRETKMNTEAFF. The CDR3 DNA sequence: TGTGCCAGCAGCCGCGAAACAAAGATGAACACTGAAGCTTTCTTT.

This clonotype was counted a single time. The rearrangement joins TRBV19 to TRBJ2-1, with TRBD1 matching over 7 bases. Germline values: CDR1 LNHDA, CDR2 SQIVND (reference sequence). V dropped 3 bases and J dropped 4; count of bases not matched to a gene: 6. This CDR3 is 15 amino acids long. The CDR3 loop is CASSIPGTVYNEQFF. The CDR3 nucleotides read TGTGCCAGTAGTATCCCCGGGACAGTTTACAATGAGCAGTTCTTC.

The chain is built from TRBV3-1 and TRBJ2-7; D is tentatively TRBD1 or TRBD2 (5 bases each). The CDR3 extends over 16 amino acids. Germline lookup yields CDR1 LGHDT and CDR2 YNNKEL (reference sequence). V gave up 0 bases and J gave up 4 bases, with 16 bases separating them. The DNA of the CDR3 is TGTGCCAGCAGCCAAGATGCCGGGGCCAACTTATACGAGCAGTACGTC. This codes for CASSQDAGANLYEQYV.

This clonotype was counted only a few times. Relative to the germline gene, one junction end is altered; a read error may explain this. The gene calls are TRBV13 and TRBJ1-1; D call uncertain. CDR3 length: 15 residues. Germline V gene lookup returns CDR1 PRHDT and CDR2 FYEKMQ (reference sequence). CDR3 nucleotide sequence: TGTGCCAGCAGCTTGGGGAGGATTATGAACACTGAAGCTTCCTTT. This encodes CASSLGRIMNTEASF.

This chain connects TRBV5-1 to TRBJ2-5, with D maybe TRBD1 (5 bases). The CDR3 contains 13 residues. Trimming took 4 bases from V and 3 from J, leaving 10 bases between them. Germline CDR1 SGHRS, CDR2 YFSETQ. The CDR3 nucleotides are TGCGCCAGCAGCACCCGACAGAAAGAGACCCAGTACTTC. As protein: CASSTRQKETQYF.

Many counts were recorded for this clonotype. This rearrangement joins TRBV28 to TRBJ2-4; D is possibly TRBD1 (5 bases). The CDR3 spans 16 residues. Germline lookup yields CDR1 MDHEN and CDR2 SYDVKM. V gave up 2 bases and J gave up 2 bases, with 13 bases separating them. The CDR3 region is CASSLQDKRTKNIQYF. The CDR3 nucleotides are TGTGCCAGCAGTTTACAGGACAAGAGGACCAAAAACATTCAGTACTTC.

J is TRBJ2-2 and V is TRBV7-9; D is tentatively TRBD1 or TRBD2 (5 bases each). The V gene's germline CDR1 is SEHNR and CDR2 FQNEAQ (reference sequence). The V gene lost 11 bases and the J gene lost 2 bases, with 15 bases spanning the gap. The CDR3 has 14 residues. CDR3 DNA: TGTGCCGGAAAGGGACCAGACAACACCGGGGAGCTGTTTTTT. Protein sequence: CAGKGPDNTGELFF. Complete variable domain (other parts from reference TRBV7-9 and TRBJ2-2): DTGVSQNPRHKITKRGQNVTFRCDPISEHNRLYWYRQTLGQGPEFLTYFQNEAQLEKSRLLSDRFSAERPKGSFSTLEIQRTEQGDSAMYLCAGKGPDNTGELFFGEGSRLTVL.

The chain carries TRBV20-1 and TRBJ2-7; D might be TRBD1 (6 bases). The CDR3 covers 14 residues. In germline, CDR1 is DFQATT, CDR2 SNEGSKA (reference sequence). Trimming removed 4 bases at V and 3 bases at J, with 16 bases between. In DNA, the CDR3 is TGCAGTGCTATGGAACAGGGTCGGGACTACGAGCAGTACTTC. Translated, it gives CSAMEQGRDYEQYF.

Details on this clonotype: This may be a read error: a much more frequent sequence differs by one nucleotide. The chain recombines TRBV2 with TRBJ2-5; a weak D match, TRBD1 (5 bases). Looked up from germline, CDR1 is SNHLY and CDR2 is FYNNEI. This CDR3 spans 14 amino acids. The CDR3 is CTSSPQGSIETQYF. The CDR3 DNA reads as TGTACCAGCAGTCCCCAGGGTAGTATTGAGACCCAGTACTTC.

The V and J genes are TRBV5-1 and TRBJ1-1; D perhaps matches TRBD1 (5 bases). The CDR3 runs 15 residues. With 4 bases removed from V and 5 bases from J, the gap between germline ends came to 18 bases. Germline V gene data show CDR1 as SGHRS and CDR2 as YFSETQ. CDR3 sequence: CASSAGTTGGTEAFF. DNA of the CDR3: TGCGCCAGCAGCGCTGGGACGACCGGAGGTACTGAAGCTTTCTTT.

This clonotype was counted ten times or more. The V call is TRBV28, the J call TRBJ2-4; 15 positions agree with TRBD2. The germline gives CDR1 MDHEN, CDR2 SYDVKM. The CDR3 spans 20 residues. V gave up 1 base and J gave up 1 base; unmatched junction bases: 8. This CDR3 is CASSLSPGGTSGRAKNIQYF. In DNA, the CDR3 is TGTGCCAGCAGTTTATCCCCCGGAGGGACTAGCGGGAGGGCCAAAAACATTCAGTACTTC.

This clonotype was seen a few times. The gene calls are TRBV20-1 and TRBJ1-1; D may be TRBD1 (5 bases). This CDR3 contains 15 residues. The V gene lost 2 bases and the J gene lost 0 bases, with 13 bases spanning the gap. The germline V gene encodes CDR1 DFQATT and CDR2 SNEGSKA (reference sequence). CDR3 in DNA: TGCAGTGCTAGACTTAACGAGGGACTGAACACTGAAGCTTTCTTT. This translates into CSARLNEGLNTEAFF.

The V call is TRBV2, the J call TRBJ2-5; 12 positions agree with TRBD1. The CDR3 spans 15 residues. V trimming: 4 bases; J trimming: 5 bases; junction bases outside the gene matches: 5. The V gene's germline CDR1 is SNHLY and CDR2 FYNNEI. CDR3 in amino acids: CASSAGTGGGETQYF. In DNA, the CDR3 is TGTGCCAGCAGTGCCGGGACAGGGGGCGGGGAGACCCAGTACTTC.

This clonotype has at least ten counts. The V and J genes are TRBV12-3 or TRBV12-4 and TRBJ1-1; D call uncertain. The CDR3 loop spans 13 amino acids. Between the trimmed V and J ends, which lost 3 bases and 4 bases, there was a span of 9 bases. CDR3 nucleotides: TGTGCCAGCAGTTTGAGGGAGGTCACTGAAGCTTTCTTT. This gives the protein CASSLREVTEAFF.

CDR3 sequence (DNA): TGCAGTGCTAGACTAGGGACTATGCGGGGAGAGCAGTACTTC. This encodes CSARLGTMRGEQYF. The chain couples TRBV20-1 to TRBJ2-7; 7 bases fit TRBD2. The CDR3 loop spans 14 amino acids. Trimming at V came to 2 bases and at J to 7 bases, leaving 11 bases not matched to a gene. Germline CDR1 is DFQATT and CDR2 is SNEGSKA (reference sequence).

V is TRBV6-5 and J is TRBJ1-4; no reliable D call. The CDR3 has 14 amino acids. Trimming removed 0 bases from V and 8 bases from J, with 10 bases in between. Germline lookup yields CDR1 MNHEY and CDR2 SVGAGI. CDR3 loop: CASSYSRLSEKLFF. CDR3 DNA: TGTGCCAGCAGTTACTCGCGTTTAAGCGAAAAACTGTTTTTT.

This clonotype was counted at least ten times. This chain connects TRBV12-3 or TRBV12-4 to TRBJ1-5; maybe TRBD1 (6 bases). Trimming took 4 bases from V and 5 from J, leaving 9 bases between them. There are 13 residues in the CDR3. The CDR3 DNA reads TGTGCCAGCAGTTGGGGGCCGGATCAGCCCCAGCATTTT. Residues: CASSWGPDQPQHF.

In this sample, this clonotype turned up a few times. The V call is TRBV28, the J call TRBJ2-1; 8 positions agree with TRBD2. Germline trimming cut 4 bases from V and 5 bases from J; bases unmatched to any gene: 10. This CDR3 region has 16 residues. The germline V gene encodes CDR1 MDHEN and CDR2 SYDVKM. CDR3 in amino acids: CASSSSGVAGHNEQFF. DNA for the CDR3: TGTGCCAGCAGTTCTTCCGGGGTAGCGGGACACAATGAGCAGTTCTTC.

The chain combines TRBV30 with TRBJ2-2, with 7 bases matching TRBD2. The V and J ends lost 1 base and 7 bases, in that order; junction bases with no gene match: 9. The CDR3 runs to 15 residues. Germline-derived CDR1 and CDR2 are GTSNPN and SVGIG (reference sequence). The CDR3 DNA follows: TGTGCCTGGAGTGGGGGCGGGAGCGTAATCGGGGAGCTGTTTTTT. Its translation is CAWSGGGSVIGELFF.

This clonotype appeared a few times. The V call is TRBV25-1, the J call TRBJ2-7; 9 nucleotides align to TRBD2. The CDR3 has 14 amino acids. Germline trimming cut 7 bases from V and 6 bases from J; bases unmatched to any gene: 10. Germline CDR1 MGHDK, CDR2 SYGVNS. In nucleotides, the CDR3 is TGTGCCAGCAACGTAGCGGGAGTGAGGGCCGAGCAGTACTTC. Amino acids: CASNVAGVRAEQYF.

This clonotype was recorded many times. This sequence joins TRBV6-1 and TRBJ1-5; a possible D gene is TRBD1 (5 bases). V was cut by 8 bases and J by 6 bases, with 17 bases left in between. Germline V gene sequence: CDR1 MNHNS, CDR2 SASEGT. CDR3 length: 14 amino acids. The CDR3 DNA is TGTGCCAGCTCCGACGGGGTAAGGGGTCAGCCCCAGCATTTT. Residues: CASSDGVRGQPQHF.

The rearrangement links TRBV6-4 to TRBJ2-3; the D gene is possibly TRBD2 (5 bases). This CDR3 has 16 amino acids. Trimming took 5 bases from V and 6 from J, leaving 21 bases between them. Germline lookup yields CDR1 MRHNA and CDR2 SNTAGT. The CDR3 protein is CASSYDYGLGVDTQYF. The DNA for the CDR3 is TGTGCCAGCAGTTACGATTATGGACTCGGCGTGGATACGCAGTATTTT.